What follows describes a single TCR beta chain. What it recognizes is unknown. The time point is: pretreatment peripheral blood. The sample is drawn from a study of PD-L1 blockade in urothelial cancer. Overall study context: Patients commenced atezolizumab in 2014, and it was given at 1,200 mg intravenously every 3 weeks. Prior chemotherapy in patients spanned 0 to 3 regimens. General study results and limits: Clones that were tumor-associated expanded more in the blood of durable-benefit patients at 3 weeks.

The repertoire was sequenced with immunoSEQ multiplex PCR; TCRdb's copy has only in-frame clones and lacks some. The data contain about 95,000 clones, about nine tenths of them singletons. The sequences come from PBMCs, collected around atezolizumab (anti-PD-L1) treatment. The receptor's source is a man in his sixties with urothelial cancer.

CDR3 amino acids: CASSLVRGASTDTQYF. The CDR3 bases are TGTGCCAGCAGCTTAGTGCGGGGGGCTAGCACAGATACGCAGTATTTT. This chain links TRBV7-2 with TRBJ2-3; 8 positions match TRBD2. V lost 1 base and J lost 0; bases outside the gene matches: 3. Per germline, CDR1 SGHTA and CDR2 FQGNSA. There are 16 residues in the CDR3.